The 6 T cell receptor beta chains below were found in one sample sequenced in a study of blood T cell repertoires in COVID-19. TCRdb keeps only in-frame clones here, not all; method: immunoSEQ multiplex PCR. The table has 110,000 to 150,000 clones, around 91% seen once. The specimen sequenced was peripheral blood. The source of these receptors is an older woman with active COVID-19.

This chain uses TRBV20-1 with TRBJ2-5; D is possibly TRBD1 or TRBD2 (5 bases each). The V and J ends lost 3 bases and 1 base respectively, with 15 bases between them. Germline V gene sequence: CDR1 DFQATT, CDR2 SNEGSKA (reference sequence). This CDR3 comprises 15 residues. CDR3 residues: CSASGGLGPQETQYF. DNA for the CDR3: TGCAGTGCTAGTGGGGGATTGGGGCCCCAAGAGACCCAGTACTTC.

The rearrangement uses TRBV6-2 or TRBV6-3 and TRBJ2-7; 7 positions agree with TRBD2. CDR1 and CDR2 (germline): MNHEY, SVGEGT. Trimming removed 4 bases from V and 6 bases from J; junction bases left unmatched: 9. This CDR3 spans 14 amino acids. The CDR3 is CASSLRGRASEQYF. The CDR3, as DNA: TGTGCCAGCAGTTTACGGGGGAGGGCCTCCGAGCAGTACTTC.

The chain carries TRBV7-2 and TRBJ1-6, with 8 bases identical to TRBD1. The CDR3 runs 14 residues. CDR1 SGHTA and CDR2 FQGNSA come from the germline V gene. The junction had 3 bases not matched to a gene; V was cut back by 2 bases and J by 9 bases. The CDR3: CASSLLDRVSPLHF. As DNA, the CDR3 is TGTGCCAGCAGCTTACTGGACAGGGTTTCACCCCTCCACTTT.

The chain recombines TRBV19 with TRBJ2-7, with D possibly matching TRBD1 (5 bases). Trimming took 6 bases from V and 0 from J, leaving 12 bases between them. Germline assignment: CDR1 LNHDA and CDR2 SQIVND (reference sequence). The CDR3 length is 14 residues. Written as DNA, the CDR3 is TGTGCCAGTAGAGGAACAGACAGCTCCTACGAGCAGTACTTC. The encoded protein is CASRGTDSSYEQYF.

This chain uses TRBV28 with TRBJ2-1; a possible D gene is TRBD2 (6 bases). The CDR3 is 15 residues long. With 6 bases removed from V and 10 bases from J, the gap between germline ends came to 22 bases. Germline CDR1 reads MDHEN; CDR2 reads SYDVKM. The CDR3 nucleotides are TGTGCCAGCAGCCCCGGAGGGACGGGAGCTCGGGAGCAGTTCTTC. Encoded protein: CASSPGGTGAREQFF.

The chain joins TRBV6-2 or TRBV6-3 to TRBJ2-4, with 9 bases identical to TRBD2. V shed 0 bases and J 2 bases; nucleotides not matched to a gene: 11. CDR3 length equals 19 residues. In germline, CDR1 is MNHEY, CDR2 SVGEGT. The DNA for the CDR3 is TGTGCCAGCAGTTACTCTAGAATTAGCGGGGGTAGACCCAAAAACATTCAGTACTTC. Translated, it gives CASSYSRISGGRPKNIQYF.